This section outlines one T cell receptor beta chain sequence together with its context. This clonotype was seen a handful of times. What antigen it recognizes has not been identified. Base qualities were left out, and no much larger clone turns up one base away. Libraries came from 5' RACE. The sequencer listed for this sample is Illumina HiSeq 2000. A universal primer binding site was introduced by template switching, and a unique molecular identifier was present in the final cDNA, enabling accurate counting of TCR cDNA molecules. First-strand cDNA for TCR alpha and beta chains was synthesized from specific primers in the conserved constant-segment region. To control for contamination, every cDNA library was double barcoded, receiving both a SMART-Mk sample barcode and Illumina barcodes. TruSeq adapter sequences along with Illumina sample barcodes were introduced in two successive PCR steps. TCR alpha and beta cDNA libraries were sequenced on the Illumina HiSeq platform with custom primers. As for the original processing: MiGEC was used to process raw reads and extract unique molecular identifiers, and MiXCR was used to find CDR3 positions. For each individual, recombination models were inferred using an EM algorithm with the repgenHMM and IGoR tools. The analysis of shared clonotypes was done with the tcR package in R, with sharing normalized by the product of cloneset sizes. To study raw recombination without the effects of thymic and clonal selection, out-of-frame nonproductive sequences were analyzed. Clones were called with MiXCR by TCRdb after fastp trimmed the public reads at Q25, and only in-frame beta chains were retained. Duplicate CDR3 protein sequences are folded into a single record with the most common DNA and genes. The V and J calls and clone size come from TCRdb's table, not from the authors' own analysis. Across this sample there are more than 600,000 distinct CDR3 sequences, with 15% to 20% seen only once. The ten largest account for about an eighth of the sample.

Every donor in the study was a healthy Caucasian. Three pairs of female monozygotic twins, all aged about 18 to 30 years, made up the twin cohort. The RNA used for TCR libraries was isolated from peripheral blood mononuclear cells. These data belong to a study of identical twins listed by TCRdb under 2016. Regarding the complete study: The study deep-sequenced TCR alpha and beta repertoires from monozygotic twins, unrelated adults of various ages and cord blood to test whether fetal clonotypes persist. To rule out contamination, replicate twin experiments were performed at different times with different library preparation protocols.

The full study reports these points: Excess twin sharing in beta out-of-frame sequences was weaker because fewer shared sequences lowered the signal-to-noise ratio. Recombination models systematically underestimated out-of-frame TCR alpha sharing in monozygotic twins but agreed with sharing between unrelated individuals. Zero-insertion analyses could be partly confounded by invariant T cells such as MAIT and iNKT, though diverse VJ usage argued against such confounding for most clonotypes. Fewer insertions were carried by abundant cord blood beta clonotypes; a weaker similar trend was observed in young adult naive repertoires, while no such trend was observed in memory repertoires. Compared with coincidental sharing between unrelated individuals, out-of-frame TCR alpha sequences shared between twins had an excess of sequences with low generation probability. Because the same donors could not be followed over many years, conclusions were based on cross-sectional statistical analysis.

The CDR3 sequence holds 13 residues, the cysteine and phenylalanine included. Just CDR3 DNA is preserved here, 39 bases in frame from base 1. CDR1 and CDR2 are read off the germline V gene as MNHNS and SASEGT. Cut back by 2 bases and 13 bases, the V and J ends lie 14 bases apart. The data were also submitted as part of a second study, on T cells expressing NK-cell markers. As the second paper documents: Three sorted T-cell subsets (CD3+CD56+NKG2C+, CD3+CD56+NKG2C- and CD3+CD56-NKG2C+) from several donors had their TCR beta-chain repertoires profiled. Among the eight sequenced donors, only one was HCMV-seronegative, while the other seven were HCMV-seropositive. In several experiments an anti-gammadeltaTCR antibody was added to restrict sorting to alphabetaTCR-expressing T cells. For about 6 donors, the dominant CD3+CD56+NKG2C+ clonotypes were among the top 10 CD8+ clonotypes and accounted for roughly 1.0-7.5% of CD8+ T cells. Those dominant clonotypes were again the most abundant among CD3+CD56-NKG2C+ cells in a handful of donors, at roughly 25-65%. It remained unclear whether the expanded NKG2C-expressing T cell clones were specific for HCMV antigens. The study sequenced eight donors, all healthy volunteers chosen at random: three men and five women. A commercial ELISA kit detecting HCMV-specific IgG in serum was used to determine HCMV serostatus. Bulk peripheral blood T-cell repertoires were additionally sequenced from unsorted PBMC for over 5 donors. MIGEC handled demultiplexing of the reads and grouping by UMI, while MiTCR was used to assemble and quantify clonotypes. Only TCR cDNA sequences supported by at least two reads were kept to exclude erroneous sequences. The tcR package was used for downstream repertoire analysis, and clonotypes were matched between fractions using CDR3 nucleotide sequence together with V segment. VDJmatch was used to annotate antigen specificity against VDJdb, with one amino acid substitution in CDR3 permitted.

The specimen was PBMCs. The sequence derives from a woman under 30 in good health. The rearranged chain carries TRBV6-1 and TRBJ2-2, with no confidently assigned D gene. The sequenced DNA: TGTGCCAGCAGTGAAATAAAGCAGAAGTCGCTGTTTTTT. The translation is CASSEIKQKSLFF.